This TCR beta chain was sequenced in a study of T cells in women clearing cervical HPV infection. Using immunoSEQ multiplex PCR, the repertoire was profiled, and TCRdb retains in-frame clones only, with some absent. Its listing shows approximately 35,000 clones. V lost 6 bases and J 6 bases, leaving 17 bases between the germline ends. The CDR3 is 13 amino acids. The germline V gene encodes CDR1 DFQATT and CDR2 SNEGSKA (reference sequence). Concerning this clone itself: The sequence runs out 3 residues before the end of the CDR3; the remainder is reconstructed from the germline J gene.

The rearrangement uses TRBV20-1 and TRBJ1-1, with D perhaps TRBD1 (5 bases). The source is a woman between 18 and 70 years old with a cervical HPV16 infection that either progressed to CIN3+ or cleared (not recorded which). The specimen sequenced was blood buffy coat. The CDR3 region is CSARGASSAEAFF. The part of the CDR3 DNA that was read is TGCAGTGCCCGAGGGGCGTCGAGCGCTGAA.